This passage covers 18 T cell receptor beta chains from one sample sequenced in a study of blood T cells in healthy people across ages. For the second PCR, which ran for about 6 to 12 cycles, a sample-barcoded 5' primer and a J-beta primer mix were used. TCRdb re-derived calls from the 5' RACE reads in MiXCR, one entry per CDR3 protein. Of about 830,000 distinct CDR3 sequences in the sample, around 62% are singletons; the top ten hold approximately 30%. Sequenced material: blood. These receptors originate from a man aged 25-45 years in good health.

The chain recombines TRBV7-6 with TRBJ2-5, with D perhaps matching TRBD2 (6 bases). V lost 0 bases, J lost 2 bases, and 10 bases lay in between. The germline CDR1 and CDR2 sequences are SGHVS and FNYEAQ. There are 15 residues in the CDR3. For the CDR3, the DNA is TGTGCCAGCAGCTTAGCGGGACTCGAGCAAGAGACCCAGTACTTC. This sequence encodes CASSLAGLEQETQYF.

The chain couples TRBV28 to TRBJ2-5, with a tentative D call TRBD1 (6 bases). Between the trimmed V and J ends, which lost 4 bases and 1 base, there was a span of 16 bases. The length of the CDR3 is 16 residues. The germline CDR1 and CDR2 sequences are MDHEN and SYDVKM. CDR3 region: CASSSPARGGQETQYF. CDR3 bases: TGTGCCAGCAGTTCACCGGCAAGAGGGGGCCAAGAGACCCAGTACTTC.

The chain joins TRBV2 to TRBJ1-1, with D unresolved. The V and J ends lost 2 bases and 6 bases respectively, with 13 bases between them. Germline loops: CDR1 SNHLY, CDR2 FYNNEI. The CDR3 extends over 14 amino acids. The CDR3 here is CASSERTVGSEAFF. CDR3 nucleotides: TGTGCCAGCAGTGAAAGGACGGTTGGGTCTGAAGCTTTCTTT.

The chain employs TRBV4-2 and TRBJ2-6, with D maybe TRBD1 (7 bases). The CDR3 runs to 19 residues. Per the germline V gene, CDR1 is LGHNA and CDR2 is YNFKEQ. The germline V and J ends were trimmed by 0 bases and 0 bases, with 15 bases remaining between them. The CDR3: CASSQDPQGGNSGANVLTF. DNA of the CDR3: TGTGCCAGCAGCCAAGATCCGCAGGGGGGAAACTCTGGGGCCAACGTCCTGACTTTC.

This rearrangement joins TRBV25-1 to TRBJ1-6; TRBD1 is a possible D gene (5 bases). The CDR3 spans 15 residues. Trimming stripped 0 bases from V and 7 bases from J, with 10 bases between. Germline lookup yields CDR1 MGHDK and CDR2 SYGVNS. CDR3 residues: CASSEYTGANSPLHF. The CDR3, as DNA: TGTGCCAGCAGTGAATACACCGGGGCCAATTCACCCCTCCACTTT.

This clonotype was seen a handful of times. The V and J genes are TRBV10-3 and TRBJ2-7; 11 bases are shared with TRBD2. Germline trimming cut 4 bases from V and 3 bases from J; bases unmatched to any gene: 2. Per germline, CDR1 ENHRY and CDR2 SYGVKD. There are 14 residues in the CDR3. The CDR3 protein is CAISGLAGNYEQYF. The CDR3 DNA follows: TGTGCCATCAGTGGACTAGCGGGGAACTACGAGCAGTACTTC.

In its sample, this clonotype was seen once. CDR3 in amino acids: CASSYRTQENEQFF. The CDR3 region has the DNA TGTGCCAGCAGTTACCGGACTCAGGAGAATGAGCAGTTCTTC. The chain links TRBV2 to TRBJ2-1, with a possible D match to TRBD2 (5 bases). The CDR3 extends over 14 amino acids. Germline loops: CDR1 SNHLY, CDR2 FYNNEI. V was clipped by 5 bases and J by 7 bases, with 15 bases between them.

The rearrangement uses TRBV9 and TRBJ2-1, with 9 bases that match TRBD1. The CDR3 consists of 15 residues. V shed 5 bases, J shed 6 bases, and the junction held 9 bases outside the gene matches. CDR1 and CDR2 (germline): SGDLS, YYNGEE. The CDR3 spells CASRDRTGASNEQFF. DNA of the CDR3: TGTGCCAGCAGGGATCGGACAGGGGCCTCCAATGAGCAGTTCTTC.

The V and J genes are TRBV7-9 and TRBJ2-6; D not certain. The germline CDR1 and CDR2 sequences are SEHNR and FQNEAQ (reference sequence). The CDR3 is 17 amino acids. Trimming stripped 2 bases from V and 0 bases from J, with 11 bases between. CDR3 sequence (DNA): TGTGCCAGCAGCTTAACCGGCTACTACTCTGGGGCCAACGTCCTGACTTTC. Amino acids: CASSLTGYYSGANVLTF.

The chain employs TRBV14 and TRBJ2-4; TRBD1 is a possible D gene (5 bases). Matching the DNA end better, TRBJ2-7 makes the J call doubtful. CDR1 is SGHDN and CDR2 is FVKESK in the germline V gene. The CDR3 extends over 12 amino acids. CDR3 sequence (DNA): TGTGCCAGCAGCCAAGATGGGGCCGAGCAGTACTTC. Translated: CASSQDGAEQYF.

This clonotype came up a few times. V is TRBV20-1 and J is TRBJ2-6; unclear D gene. Germline V gene lookup returns CDR1 DFQATT and CDR2 SNEGSKA (reference sequence). Trimming pared 6 bases from V and 0 bases from J, leaving 9 bases between. CDR3 length equals 14 residues. CDR3 in amino acids: CSAPDNSGANVLTF. The CDR3 DNA reads as TGCAGTGCACCCGACAACTCTGGGGCCAACGTCCTGACTTTC.

The table lists this clonotype with a few counts. The rearrangement links TRBV9 to TRBJ2-1; D unclear. This CDR3 is 15 amino acids long. Germline V gene sequence: CDR1 SGDLS, CDR2 YYNGEE. V was trimmed by 0 bases and J by 5 bases, leaving 12 bases between them. CDR3 residues: CASSVGAPKHNEQFF. The CDR3 DNA reads as TGTGCCAGCAGCGTAGGGGCACCTAAACACAATGAGCAGTTCTTC. Looking up the rest from reference TRBV9 and TRBJ2-1 gives the full variable domain: DSGVTQTPKHLITATGQRVTLRCSPRSGDLSVYWYQQSLDQGLQFLIQYYNGEERAKGNILERFSAQQFPDLHSELNLSSLELGDSALYFCASSVGAPKHNEQFFGPGTRLTVL.

This chain links TRBV24-1 with TRBJ1-4, with unresolved D. Looked up from germline, CDR1 is KGHDR and CDR2 is SFDVKD. V lost 10 bases, J lost 0 bases, and 8 bases lay in between. CDR3 size: 13 residues. CDR3: CATKGSTNEKLFF. CDR3 in DNA: TGTGCCACAAAAGGATCAACTAATGAAAAACTGTTTTTT.

The genes are TRBV6-1 and TRBJ2-5; 8 bases map to TRBD2. There are 17 residues in the CDR3. Trimming at V came to 0 bases and at J to 1 base, leaving 7 bases not matched to a gene. Germline values: CDR1 MNHNS, CDR2 SASEGT. CDR3 sequence: CASSEADSGDSQETQYF. CDR3 bases: TGTGCCAGCAGTGAAGCTGATAGCGGGGATTCCCAAGAGACCCAGTACTTC.

This chain uses TRBV15 with TRBJ2-7; no firm D call. This CDR3 is 14 amino acids long. Trimming removed 0 bases at V and 5 bases at J, with 11 bases between. Germline V CDR1 and CDR2: LNHNV, YYDKDF (reference sequence). CDR3 sequence reads: CATSRDRTAHEQYF. CDR3 nucleotide sequence: TGTGCCACCAGCAGAGATCGGACGGCCCACGAGCAGTACTTC. The full variable domain, completed using reference TRBV15 and TRBJ2-7, is DAMVIQNPRYQVTQFGKPVTLSCSQTLNHNVMYWYQQKSSQAPKLLFHYYDKDFNNEADTPDNFQSRRPNTSFCFLDIRSPGLGDTAMYLCATSRDRTAHEQYFGPGTRLTVT.

The V gene is TRBV5-6, the J gene TRBJ1-1; a weak D match, TRBD1 (6 bases). V shed 4 bases and J shed 4 bases, with 14 bases lying between them. CDR1 is SGHDT and CDR2 is YYEEEE in the germline V gene. This CDR3 has 14 amino acids. The CDR3 loop is CASSLDRSGTEAFF. The CDR3 nucleotides read TGTGCCAGCAGCCTAGACAGGTCGGGCACTGAAGCTTTCTTT.

This clonotype was observed a handful of times. The chain uses TRBV4-3 and TRBJ1-2; D remains ambiguous. Trimming cost V 1 base and J 5 bases, with 11 bases left between them. CDR3 length equals 14 residues. Germline-derived CDR1 and CDR2 are LGHNA and YSLEER. CDR3 bases: TGCGCCAGCAGCCAAGGGGGTCTGGCTTATGGCTACACCTTC. This encodes CASSQGGLAYGYTF.

J is TRBJ1-6 and V is TRBV3-1; TRBD1 matches 7 bases. V was pared by 0 bases and J by 7 bases, with 6 bases of the junction left unmatched. The V gene's germline CDR1 is LGHDT and CDR2 YNNKEL (reference sequence). CDR3 size: 16 residues. The CDR3, as DNA: TGTGCCAGCAGCCAAGAAGGCGGCAGGGGGAATTCACCCCTCCACTTT. This gives the protein CASSQEGGRGNSPLHF. The variable domain in full, with the rest retrieved from reference TRBV3-1 and TRBJ1-6, is DTAVSQTPKYLVTQMGNDKSIKCEQNLGHDTMYWYKQDSKKFLKIMFSYNNKELIINETVPNRFSPKSPDKAHLNLHINSLELGDSAVYFCASSQEGGRGNSPLHFGNGTRLTVT.